Shown below are 32 T cell receptor beta chains from a single sample sequenced in a study of CD8 T cells in ankylosing spondylitis. The study, taken as a whole, reports: Typical of ankylosing spondylitis blood, it appeared, was a TCR beta motif of several highly homologous variants.

TCRdb re-analysed the 5' RACE reads in MiXCR, keeping a single row per CDR3 protein. The sample includes some 220,000 distinct CDR3 sequences, around 7.9% of them seen just once. Antigens for these TCRs are unknown. What was sequenced was blood, either unsorted or a sorted T cell fraction (not recorded which). The receptors stem from a male donor with ankylosing spondylitis.

This clonotype was counted between two and nine times. The chain links TRBV6-2 or TRBV6-3 to TRBJ2-2; no clear D. Trimming left V 2 bases short and J 4 bases short, with 11 bases between. Germline V gives CDR1 MNHEY, CDR2 SVGEGT. The CDR3 totals 15 residues. This CDR3 is CASSYVQPTTGELFF. The CDR3 DNA follows: TGTGCCAGCAGTTACGTGCAGCCGACCACCGGGGAGCTGTTTTTT.

This clonotype was detected only a few times. V gene TRBV7-9 combines with J gene TRBJ2-5; 10 nucleotides agree with TRBD1. Germline values: CDR1 SEHNR, CDR2 FQNEAQ (reference sequence). The CDR3 sequence is 15 residues long. V lost 6 bases to trimming and J lost 5 bases; unmatched junction nucleotides: 9. CDR3: CASRTGTGVYETQYF. CDR3 sequence (DNA): TGTGCCAGCAGAACCGGGACAGGGGTTTATGAGACCCAGTACTTC.

This clonotype came up a few times. This rearrangement joins TRBV28 to TRBJ2-7; D unclear. The CDR3 sequence is 12 residues long. Trimming stripped 10 bases from V and 3 bases from J, with 13 bases between. Per germline, CDR1 MDHEN and CDR2 SYDVKM. The CDR3: CATGSSVYEQYF. The CDR3 bases are TGTGCCACCGGTTCCTCGGTCTACGAGCAGTACTTC.

This rearrangement joins TRBV27 to TRBJ1-1; D unresolved. The CDR3 loop spans 17 amino acids. Trimming took off 4 bases at V and 3 bases at J, with 21 bases between the two ends. CDR1 and CDR2 from the germline V gene are MNHEY and SMNVEV (reference sequence). The chain's CDR3 is CASSSEGLSNYDTEAFF. The CDR3 DNA follows: TGTGCCAGCAGTTCGGAGGGTTTAAGCAATTACGACACTGAAGCTTTCTTT.

This clonotype was seen a few times. The chain couples TRBV7-9 to TRBJ2-7; D gene unclear. Trimming stripped 5 bases from V and 4 bases from J, with 12 bases between. Germline CDR1 SEHNR, CDR2 FQNEAQ (reference sequence). The CDR3 sequence is 13 residues long. CDR3 nucleotide sequence: TGTGCCAGCAGCCCCCCTTGGGGATACGAGCAGTACTTC. Its translation: CASSPPWGYEQYF.

This clonotype has at least ten counts. The chain combines TRBV27 with TRBJ2-1; D is undetermined. The length of the CDR3 is 15 residues. The V and J ends lost 2 bases and 7 bases respectively, with 15 bases between them. CDR1 is MNHEY, CDR2 SMNVEV, per germline (reference sequence). The CDR3 loop reads CASSLVGGRSNEQFF. The CDR3 DNA follows: TGTGCCAGCAGTTTAGTGGGCGGTCGCTCGAATGAGCAGTTCTTC.

There are many counts of this clonotype. The rearrangement joins TRBV4-3 to TRBJ1-1; 8 bases agree with TRBD1. With 3 bases clipped from V and 6 bases from J, the junction kept 3 bases outside the gene matches. Germline CDR1 LGHNA, CDR2 YSLEER. The CDR3 has 13 amino acids. Written as DNA, the CDR3 is TGCGCCAGCAGCCAGGAACAGGGGGCTGAAGCTTTCTTT. Its translation is CASSQEQGAEAFF.

Many counts were recorded for this clonotype. The chain carries TRBV6-2 or TRBV6-3 and TRBJ2-5; possible D gene TRBD2, 6 bases. With 4 bases removed from V and 4 bases from J, the gap between germline ends came to 10 bases. The germline V gene encodes CDR1 MNHEY and CDR2 SVGEGT. The CDR3 contains 13 residues. This chain's CDR3 is CASSFGTPETQYF. CDR3 coding DNA: TGTGCCAGCAGTTTCGGGACTCCAGAGACCCAGTACTTC.

This clonotype was picked up many times. The chain uses TRBV18 and TRBJ2-1, with D possibly being TRBD2 (5 bases). The length of the CDR3 is 14 residues. CDR1 and CDR2 (germline): KGHSH, LQKENI. V was pared by 3 bases and J by 9 bases, with 15 bases between. CDR3 sequence reads: CASSPSLGRSEQFF. The CDR3 coding sequence is TGTGCCAGCTCACCGTCACTAGGTCGCAGTGAGCAGTTCTTC.

This clonotype was seen at least ten times. The chain is built from TRBV24-1 and TRBJ1-4, with D maybe TRBD1 (5 bases). Trimming took off 5 bases at V and 6 bases at J, with 18 bases between the two ends. Germline V CDR1 and CDR2: KGHDR, SFDVKD. The CDR3 has 16 residues. CDR3: CATSAARRDGYEKLFF. The CDR3 nucleotides are TGTGCCACCAGTGCCGCACGACGGGACGGATATGAAAAACTGTTTTTT.

The chain joins TRBV20-1 to TRBJ1-5; D unclear. The CDR3 runs to 12 residues. The germline V gene has CDR1 DFQATT and CDR2 SNEGSKA (reference sequence). The V end lost 5 bases, the J end lost 5 bases, and 10 bases lay between the germline ends. In DNA, the CDR3 is TGCAGTGCTCCTGATGCGGATCAGCCCCAGCATTTT. Its translation: CSAPDADQPQHF.

This clonotype was seen repeatedly, ten times or more. The gene calls are TRBV7-6 and TRBJ2-3, with 14 bases lining up with TRBD2. V lost 0 bases to trimming and J lost 5 bases; unmatched junction nucleotides: 7. The CDR3 consists of 18 residues. From germline, CDR1 is SGHVS and CDR2 FNYEAQ. The CDR3: CASSLARTSGGPIDTQYF. The CDR3 DNA reads TGTGCCAGCAGCTTAGCCCGGACTAGCGGGGGGCCGATAGATACGCAGTATTTT.

This clonotype was seen more than once but under ten times. The rearrangement joins TRBV27 to TRBJ2-3; D not resolved. Trimming removed 3 bases at V and 5 bases at J, with 6 bases between. The length of the CDR3 is 12 residues. CDR1 MNHEY and CDR2 SMNVEV come from the germline V gene (reference sequence). In nucleotides, the CDR3 is TGTGCCAGCAGTTTTTTGGAAGATACGCAGTATTTT. It codes for CASSFLEDTQYF.

Concerning this clonotype: Since a much larger clone is just one base distant, this may be a read error. The chain employs TRBV20-1 and TRBJ1-2; possible D gene TRBD1, 6 bases. V shed 8 bases and J shed 2 bases, with 24 bases lying between them. This CDR3 region has 16 residues. Germline lookup yields CDR1 DFQATT and CDR2 SNEGSKA (reference sequence). CDR3 residues: CSPRSGGEWINYGYTF. DNA of the CDR3: TGCAGTCCTCGATCCGGGGGCGAGTGGATCAACTATGGCTACACCTTC.

This chain joins TRBV27 and TRBJ2-7; D may be TRBD2 (6 bases). Trimming took off 8 bases at V and 2 bases at J, with 16 bases between the two ends. CDR1 and CDR2 from the germline V gene are MNHEY and SMNVEV (reference sequence). The CDR3 consists of 14 residues. The CDR3 is CASGLGGAAYEQYF. CDR3 nucleotides: TGTGCCAGCGGCTTAGGAGGGGCAGCCTACGAGCAGTACTTC.

This clonotype was observed many times. The gene calls are TRBV27 and TRBJ2-3; D is possibly TRBD2 (7 bases). The ends were cut back, 6 bases at V and 1 base at J, with 17 bases in the middle. Germline CDR1 and CDR2: MNHEY and SMNVEV (reference sequence). The CDR3 loop spans 16 amino acids. The CDR3 spells CASSFLRGGGTDTQYF. CDR3 sequence (DNA): TGTGCCAGCAGCTTCTTGAGAGGGGGGGGCACAGATACGCAGTATTTT.

This clonotype was seen at least ten times. In DNA, the CDR3 is TGTGCCAGCAGCTTAGCGTCCGGGACAGGGTGGAAGGATGAGCAGTTCTTC. Protein sequence: CASSLASGTGWKDEQFF. V is TRBV7-9 and J is TRBJ2-1; 9 nucleotides align to TRBD1. This CDR3 contains 17 residues. The germline V gene encodes CDR1 SEHNR and CDR2 FQNEAQ (reference sequence). Losses at the gene ends were 0 bases for V and 8 bases for J; bases not matched to a gene: 11. Looking up the rest from reference TRBV7-9 and TRBJ2-1 gives the full variable domain: DTGVSQNPRHKITKRGQNVTFRCDPISEHNRLYWYRQTLGQGPEFLTYFQNEAQLEKSRLLSDRFSAERPKGSFSTLEIQRTEQGDSAMYLCASSLASGTGWKDEQFFGPGTRLTVL.

This clonotype was observed many times. This sequence joins TRBV27 and TRBJ1-5; the D is unclear. The CDR3 sequence is 14 residues long. Trimming left V 8 bases short and J 1 base short, with 12 bases between. Germline V CDR1 and CDR2: MNHEY, SMNVEV (reference sequence). CDR3 protein: CASGRVGSNQPQHF. The CDR3 region has the DNA TGTGCCAGCGGGAGGGTCGGGAGCAATCAGCCCCAGCATTTT.

There are many counts of this clonotype. The chain carries TRBV20-1 and TRBJ1-5, with 10 positions matching TRBD1. V lost 5 bases to trimming and J lost 2 bases; unmatched junction nucleotides: 3. CDR1 and CDR2 from the germline V gene are DFQATT and SNEGSKA (reference sequence). This CDR3 has 14 amino acids. DNA of the CDR3: TGCAGTGCTGCAGGGACAGGGGGCAATCAGCCCCAGCATTTT. Translated, it gives CSAAGTGGNQPQHF.

The sample holds many counts of this clonotype. This chain uses TRBV12-3 or TRBV12-4 with TRBJ2-5, with 8 bases lining up with TRBD1. The CDR3 consists of 16 residues. V shed 4 bases and J 5 bases; nucleotides not matched to a gene: 12. The CDR3 bases are TGTGCCAGCAGTTCTTGGAACGCAGGGGGCTTTGAGACCCAGTACTTC. Protein product: CASSSWNAGGFETQYF.

This clonotype was seen more than once but under ten times. The V gene is TRBV6-1, the J gene TRBJ2-1; tentative D call: TRBD2 (7 bases). The CDR3 sequence is 15 residues long. CDR1 and CDR2 (germline): MNHNS, SASEGT. Trimming left V 5 bases short and J 12 bases short, with 23 bases between. The CDR3 region is CASSTPAGVLQGQFF. As DNA, the CDR3 is TGTGCCAGCAGTACCCCCGCGGGGGTCCTACAGGGGCAGTTCTTC.

This clonotype has only a few counts. The chain recombines TRBV30 with TRBJ2-7; a weak D match, TRBD1 (5 bases). Germline CDR1 reads GTSNPN; CDR2 reads SVGIG (reference sequence). Trimming pared 5 bases from V and 6 bases from J, leaving 11 bases between. The CDR3 loop spans 11 amino acids. The CDR3 nucleotides are TGTGCCTGGGGACAAGTACTCGAGCAGTACTTC. It codes for CAWGQVLEQYF.

This clonotype was observed many times. The V call is TRBV29-1, the J call TRBJ1-1, with TRBD1 identical over 8 bases. The CDR3 consists of 12 residues. With V trimmed by 7 bases and J by 5 bases, 6 bases remained unmatched. Germline assignment: CDR1 SQVTM and CDR2 ANQGSEA. This CDR3 is CSGQGAWTEAFF. In DNA, the CDR3 is TGCAGCGGTCAGGGGGCATGGACTGAAGCTTTCTTT.

The sample holds many counts of this clonotype. The CDR3 here is CASSLGNRVSSGANVLTF. CDR3 nucleotide sequence: TGTGCCAGCAGCTTAGGAAACAGGGTGAGCTCTGGGGCCAACGTCCTGACTTTC. The chain joins TRBV11-1 to TRBJ2-6; a possible D gene is TRBD1 (6 bases). Germline V gene sequence: CDR1 SGHAT, CDR2 FQDESV (reference sequence). V dropped 1 base and J dropped 0 bases, with 13 bases sitting between them. The CDR3 is 18 amino acids.

There are a few counts of this clonotype. The rearrangement links TRBV27 to TRBJ2-7; D is tentatively TRBD1 or TRBD2 (7 bases each). Deletions cut 6 bases from V and 5 bases from J, with 17 bases between. Germline values: CDR1 MNHEY, CDR2 SMNVEV (reference sequence). This CDR3 has 14 residues. DNA of the CDR3: TGTGCCAGCAGCAGGGGGGGAGCGGCGGACGAGCAGTACTTC. As protein: CASSRGGAADEQYF.

V and J are TRBV6-2 or TRBV6-3 and TRBJ2-1; the match to TRBD2 covers 8 bases. V lost 6 bases to trimming and J lost 10 bases; unmatched junction nucleotides: 11. Germline CDR1 and CDR2: MNHEY and SVGEGT. The CDR3 length is 14 residues. The chain's CDR3 is CASSYLKSGSEQFF. The CDR3, as DNA: TGTGCCAGCAGCTATCTAAAAAGCGGGAGCGAGCAGTTCTTC.

The chain employs TRBV28 and TRBJ2-5, with 8 positions matching TRBD2. This CDR3 spans 16 amino acids. Trimming took 3 bases from V and 1 from J; bases not matched to a gene: 7. Looked up from germline, CDR1 is MDHEN and CDR2 is SYDVKM. The CDR3 sequence: CASSFERGNPQETQYF. In nucleotides, the CDR3 is TGTGCCAGCAGTTTCGAGCGGGGGAACCCCCAAGAGACCCAGTACTTC.

At least ten counts were recorded for this clonotype. The chain joins TRBV10-3 to TRBJ2-7; possibly TRBD2 for D (6 bases). The CDR3 is 15 amino acids. The V gene lost 0 bases and the J gene lost 0 bases, with 9 bases spanning the gap. Looked up from germline, CDR1 is ENHRY and CDR2 is SYGVKD. The CDR3 here is CAISESAGSSYEQYF. DNA for the CDR3: TGTGCCATCAGTGAGTCGGCGGGAAGCTCCTACGAGCAGTACTTC.

V gene TRBV7-9 combines with J gene TRBJ2-3, with D perhaps matching TRBD2 (5 bases). Germline V gives CDR1 SEHNR, CDR2 FQNEAQ (reference sequence). This CDR3 region has 12 residues. With 10 bases removed from V and 6 bases from J, the gap between germline ends came to 14 bases. The CDR3 nucleotides read TGTGCCACCCACGGAGGTGACGATACGCAGTATTTT. Its protein product is CATHGGDDTQYF. The full variable domain, in which reference TRBV7-9 and TRBJ2-3 provide the parts outside the CDR3, is DTGVSQNPRHKITKRGQNVTFRCDPISEHNRLYWYRQTLGQGPEFLTYFQNEAQLEKSRLLSDRFSAERPKGSFSTLEIQRTEQGDSAMYLCATHGGDDTQYFGPGTRLTVL.

Only a few counts were recorded for this clonotype. The genes are TRBV12-3 or TRBV12-4 and TRBJ2-7, with a tentative D call TRBD2 (5 bases). Trimming left V 4 bases short and J 1 base short, with 23 bases between. The CDR3 contains 18 residues. CDR3 amino acids: CASSWAHPRGFPSYEQYF. CDR3 nucleotides: TGTGCCAGCAGTTGGGCCCACCCCCGGGGATTCCCTTCCTACGAGCAGTACTTC.

The sample holds many counts of this clonotype. The rearrangement links TRBV6-1 to TRBJ2-7, with 7 bases aligning to TRBD1. V was pared by 6 bases and J by 3 bases, with 5 bases of the junction left unmatched. CDR3 length: 13 amino acids. The germline V gene encodes CDR1 MNHNS and CDR2 SASEGT. The CDR3 sequence is CASRGTVYYEQYF. The CDR3 DNA reads as TGTGCCAGCAGGGGGACAGTATACTACGAGCAGTACTTC.

This clonotype was counted a few times. The chain uses TRBV7-9 and TRBJ2-1, with 10 bases identical to TRBD1. Germline V gene data show CDR1 as SEHNR and CDR2 as FQNEAQ (reference sequence). Trimming took 6 bases from V and 2 from J; bases not matched to a gene: 4. The CDR3 runs to 15 residues. DNA of the CDR3: TGTGCCAGCAGAGGACAGGGGGAGCCCTACAATGAGCAGTTCTTC. Translated: CASRGQGEPYNEQFF.